The rows below give T cell receptor beta chains drawn from one sample of a study of cytomegalovirus exposure and HLA in healthy donors. The assay was immunoSEQ multiplex PCR, and TCRdb's table has in-frame clones only and misses some. The table lists 120,000 to 150,000 clones, around 81% of them singletons, with over 2.5% in the top ten. Sequencing was carried out using PBMCs. These receptors were taken from a male donor in good health and CMV-seronegative. CDR3s include the opening cysteine and the closing phenylalanine or tryptophan. D genes are given only for firm matches. A clone size is listed for some rows: how often the clone was seen (once, few, many), or a class if it is expanded.

TRBJ2-7,-,TRBV5-1,-,TGCGCCAGCAGCGGCACCGGGACTCGTTCCTACGAGCAGTACTTC,CASSGTGTRSYEQYF
TRBJ1-1,-,TRBV18,-,TGTGCCAGCTCCGCGGGGTCCGAGGGGACTGAAGCTTTCTTT,CASSAGSEGTEAFF
TRBJ1-1,TRBD1,TRBV4-1,-,TGCGCCAGCAGCCAAGTCTACGGACAGGGGAACACTGAAGCTTTCTTT,CASSQVYGQGNTEAFF
TRBJ2-2,TRBD2,TRBV5-1,-,TGCGCCAGCAGCCCGGGACTAGATATCACCGGGGAGCTGTTTTTT,CASSPGLDITGELFF
TRBJ2-1,TRBD2,TRBV9,-,TGTGCCAGCAGCGGCCTCAGCGGGGGTAATGAGCAGTTCTTC,CASSGLSGGNEQFF
TRBJ1-4,-,TRBV19,once,TGTGCCAGTAGTATAGACCGGACAGCTAATGAAAAACTGTTTTTT,CASSIDRTANEKLFF
TRBJ1-4,-,TRBV6-5,-,TGTGCCAGCAGTTACATTCCAGCAACTAATGAAAAACTGTTTTTT,CASSYIPATNEKLFF
TRBJ2-2,TRBD2,TRBV15,-,TGTGCCACCAGCAGAGGTCTAGCGGGAGACTCCGGGGAGCTGTTTTTT,CATSRGLAGDSGELFF
TRBJ1-3,-,TRBV29-1,-,TGCAGCGCCGCAGGTGGTGGAAACACCATATATTTT,CSAAGGGNTIYF
TRBJ1-1,-,TRBV29-1,once,TGCAGCGTTGATGAGGGCATATCCAACACTGAAGCTTTCTTT,CSVDEGISNTEAFF
TRBJ1-2,-,TRBV9,-,TGTGCCAGCAGCTCAGGGGTACCTGGCTACACCTTC,CASSSGVPGYTF
TRBJ1-4,TRBD1,TRBV5-6,once,TGTGCCAGCAGCTCGGGACAGGGGTGGGATGAAAAACTGTTTTTT,CASSSGQGWDEKLFF
TRBJ2-3,TRBD2,TRBV7-3,few,TGTGCCAGCAGCTCGGGACTAGCGGGAGGCTACACAGATACGCAGTATTTT,CASSSGLAGGYTDTQYF
TRBJ2-7,-,TRBV5-1,-,TGCGCCAGCAGACAGAACTACGAGCAGTACTTC,CASRQNYEQYF
TRBJ2-3,-,TRBV14,-,TGTGCCAGCAGCCAAGTAACCGGGGGCACAGATACGCAGTATTTT,CASSQVTGGTDTQYF
TRBJ2-7,-,TRBV5-8,-,TGTGCCAGCAGCTTTAGGTGGGGAGCAGGTTCTCTCTACGAGCAGTACTTC,CASSFRWGAGSLYEQYF
TRBJ1-1,TRBD1,TRBV6-6,-,TGTGCCAGCAGCGCACTCAGGGGGGCTTTCTTT,CASSALRGAFF
TRBJ2-2,TRBD2,TRBV6-5,-,TGTGCCAGCAGTTACTCGGCGGGAGGCACCGGGGAGCTGTTTTTT,CASSYSAGGTGELFF
TRBJ1-1,-,TRBV5-4,-,TGTGCCAGCAGCTTGGTAGGGGGGGGGCGCGGACCAAACACTGAAGCTTTCTTT,CASSLVGGGRGPNTEAFF
TRBJ2-3,TRBD2,TRBV7-9,-,TGTGCCAGCAGCTTCACCGAGGCGGGGGGGTGGGATACGCAGTATTTT,CASSFTEAGGWDTQYF
TRBJ2-3,-,TRBV7-3,-,TGTGCCAGCAGCCCCAGGGGATGGGACACAGATACGCAGTATTTT,CASSPRGWDTDTQYF
TRBJ2-7,TRBD2,TRBV6-6,many,TGTGCCAGCAGTTCGCCGGGACTAGCGAACTACGAGCAGTACTTC,CASSSPGLANYEQYF
TRBJ2-3,TRBD1,TRBV18,once,TGTGCCAGCTCAACGGGACAGGGGTCCGTAGATACGCAGTATTTT,CASSTGQGSVDTQYF
TRBJ2-2,-,TRBV11-3,-,TGTGCCAGCAGCCGGGACTCCACCGGGGAGCTGTTTTTT,CASSRDSTGELFF
TRBJ1-4,-,TRBV4-1,few,TGCGCCAGCAGCCATACTCAGGGGAACTTGGAAAAACTGTTTTTT,CASSHTQGNLEKLFF
TRBJ2-7,-,TRBV12-2,-,TGTGCAAGTCGCCCCGACAGAAGCTACGAGCAGTACTTC,CASRPDRSYEQYF
TRBJ1-2,-,TRBV2,once,TGTGCCAGCAGTGGCAGGTCTCCCTATGGCTACACCTTC,CASSGRSPYGYTF
TRBJ1-6,-,TRBV18,-,TGTGCCAGCTCACCAACTCCAGTGGGCTCACCCCTCCACTTT,CASSPTPVGSPLHF
TRBJ2-7,-,TRBV27,-,TGTGCCAGCAGACCTCTCGGTGGAGGGAGCTACGAGCAGTACTTC,CASRPLGGGSYEQYF
TRBJ2-7,-,TRBV5-6,-,TGTGCCAGCAGCTTGGACAGGGTGAGCTACGAGCAGTACTTC,CASSLDRVSYEQYF
TRBJ2-7,-,TRBV30,-,TGTGCCTGGAGTACAATCGATGGCTACGAGCAGTACTTC,CAWSTIDGYEQYF
TRBJ2-7,TRBD1,TRBV4-1,-,TGCGCCAGCAGCCGCCCGGGACAGACCTACGAGCAGTACTTC,CASSRPGQTYEQYF
TRBJ1-2,TRBD1,TRBV5-1,-,TGCGCCAGCAGCAGGGACAGGGGGGACTATGGCTACACCTTC,CASSRDRGDYGYTF
TRBJ1-2,-,TRBV9,few,TGTGCCAGCAGCGTAGTCGCAGGTATGAACTATGGCTACACCTTC,CASSVVAGMNYGYTF
TRBJ1-2,TRBD1,TRBV5-1,-,TGCGCCAGCAGCTTGGCCTCGTACAGGGGGGCTAACTATGGCTACACCTTC,CASSLASYRGANYGYTF
TRBJ2-2,-,TRBV6-4,-,TGTGCCAGCAGTGACCAGTTATACGGGGAGCTGTTTTTT,CASSDQLYGELFF
TRBJ1-1,-,TRBV4-2,-,TGTGCCAGCAGCCAAGACAGCGAAGACACTGAAGCTTTCTTT,CASSQDSEDTEAFF
TRBJ2-7,-,TRBV5-6,-,TGTGCCAGCAGCTTGTACACCCGGGGCGAGCAGTACTTC,CASSLYTRGEQYF
TRBJ2-7,-,TRBV19,-,TGTGCCAGTAGTAGATCCTACGAGCAGTACTTC,CASSRSYEQYF
TRBJ1-4,TRBD1,TRBV7-8,once,TGTGCCAGCAGCTTAGCGTGGAGGGGGCTAAGGGAAAAACTGTTTTTT,CASSLAWRGLREKLFF
TRBJ2-7,TRBD2,TRBV13,-,TGTGCCAGCAGCATCCGACTAGCGAGTCGGCGCGAGCAGTACTTC,CASSIRLASRREQYF
TRBJ1-1,TRBD1,TRBV7-2,few,TGTGCCAGCAGCACCAGACAGGGGGCGACCACTGAAGCTTTCTTT,CASSTRQGATTEAFF
TRBJ2-1,-,TRBV30,-,TGTGCCTGGAGCGTGGGGCGGTACGACAATGAGCAGTTCTTC,CAWSVGRYDNEQFF
TRBJ1-5,TRBD1,TRBV19,-,TGTGCCAGTAGGACGCCCGACAGGGTGGGTCAGCCCCAGCATTTT,CASRTPDRVGQPQHF
TRBJ1-1,TRBD1,TRBV18,once,TGTGCCAGCTCACCCTTGAGGACAGGGGACAGGTACACTGAAGCTTTCTTT,CASSPLRTGDRYTEAFF
TRBJ2-3,-,TRBV4-3,-,TGCGCCAGCAGCCAGGAAGCCGGTTTTAGCATCACAGATACGCAGTATTTT,CASSQEAGFSITDTQYF
TRBJ1-1,-,TRBV30,-,TGTGCCTGGAGTGTTACCAGGGCGAGTGAAGCTTTCTTT,CAWSVTRASEAFF
TRBJ1-3,-,TRBV9,-,TGTGCCAGCAGCGTTTCCACAGGGAATGGAAACACCATATATTTT,CASSVSTGNGNTIYF
TRBJ1-1,TRBD1,TRBV18,-,TGTGCCAGCTCACCACCGGGACAGGGGTCCGAAGCTTTCTTT,CASSPPGQGSEAFF